These T cell receptor beta chains were read from a single sample in a study of fetal regulatory T cell absence and autoimmunity. Only in-frame clones appear in the TCRdb table, and some are missing; sequencing was by immunoSEQ multiplex PCR. The data contain tens of thousands of clones, approximately 83% of them seen just once; the ten biggest clones take up approximately 0.37%. Input material: cord blood. Receptors were obtained from a newborn boy with IPEX syndrome. The CDR3 runs from the conserved cysteine through the conserved F or W. The D gene is left open where the match is weak. For some rows the clone size is stated as once, few or many, or as a class when expanded; others skip it.

CDR3aa: CASRPESYNEQFF; CDR3nt: TGTGCCAGCAGGCCGGAGTCCTACAATGAGCAGTTCTTC; v_gene: TRBV5-5; d_gene: .; abundance: few; j_gene: TRBJ2-1
CDR3aa: CASSQKETRSYEQYF; CDR3nt: TGTGCCAGCAGCCAGAAGGAGACCCGATCCTACGAGCAGTACTTC; v_gene: TRBV7-9; d_gene: .; abundance: .; j_gene: TRBJ2-7
CDR3aa: CASSLPVTAGPYEQYF; CDR3nt: TGTGCCAGCAGCTTACCCGTTACGGCGGGTCCCTACGAGCAGTACTTC; v_gene: TRBV7-9; d_gene: .; abundance: .; j_gene: TRBJ2-7
CDR3aa: CASSLWMTSGTYTDTQYF; CDR3nt: TGCGCCAGCAGCTTGTGGATGACTAGCGGGACCTACACAGATACGCAGTATTTT; v_gene: TRBV5-1; d_gene: TRBD2; abundance: .; j_gene: TRBJ2-3
CDR3aa: CASSPVTGNYGYTF; CDR3nt: TGTGCCAGCAGCCCAGTGACAGGAAACTATGGCTACACCTTC; v_gene: TRBV5-4; d_gene: .; abundance: .; j_gene: TRBJ1-2
CDR3aa: CASSLVGGYTF; CDR3nt: TGTGCCAGCAGCTTAGTTGGAGGCTACACCTTC; v_gene: TRBV13; d_gene: .; abundance: .; j_gene: TRBJ1-2
CDR3aa: CASSFGLAEETQYF; CDR3nt: TGTGCTAGCAGCTTCGGACTAGCGGAGGAGACCCAGTACTTC; v_gene: TRBV7-7; d_gene: TRBD2; abundance: once; j_gene: TRBJ2-5
CDR3aa: CSVTDGARYGYTF; CDR3nt: TGCAGCGTTACCGACGGTGCTCGGTATGGCTACACCTTC; v_gene: TRBV29-1; d_gene: .; abundance: .; j_gene: TRBJ1-2
CDR3aa: CAWNGPSGGVLSYEQYF; CDR3nt: TGTGCCTGGAACGGACCTAGCGGGGGGGTCCTCTCCTACGAGCAGTACTTC; v_gene: TRBV30; d_gene: TRBD2; abundance: .; j_gene: TRBJ2-7
CDR3aa: CASSAQGAPNTEAFF; CDR3nt: TGTGCCAGCAGCGCACAGGGGGCGCCGAACACTGAAGCTTTCTTT; v_gene: TRBV11-3; d_gene: TRBD1; abundance: .; j_gene: TRBJ1-1
CDR3aa: CASRTSGTYEQYF; CDR3nt: TGCGCCAGCAGAACTAGCGGAACCTACGAGCAGTACTTC; v_gene: TRBV5-1; d_gene: TRBD2; abundance: .; j_gene: TRBJ2-7
CDR3aa: CASTRRGTPNEKLFF; CDR3nt: TGTGCCAGCACCCGACGAGGGACACCAAATGAAAAACTGTTTTTT; v_gene: TRBV5-6; d_gene: .; abundance: .; j_gene: TRBJ1-4
CDR3aa: CASSFRDRGTDTQYF; CDR3nt: TGTGCCAGCAGCTTCCGGGACAGGGGCACAGATACGCAGTATTTT; v_gene: TRBV5-4; d_gene: TRBD1; abundance: .; j_gene: TRBJ2-3
CDR3aa: CASSRDRGDTGELFF; CDR3nt: TGTGCCAGCAGTCGGGACAGGGGAGACACCGGGGAGCTGTTTTTT; v_gene: TRBV2; d_gene: TRBD1; abundance: .; j_gene: TRBJ2-2
CDR3aa: CASHPRGGAPETQYF; CDR3nt: TGTGCCAGTCACCCCCGGGGCGGGGCCCCGGAGACCCAGTACTTC; v_gene: TRBV5-6; d_gene: .; abundance: .; j_gene: TRBJ2-5
CDR3aa: CASSPEANYGYTF; CDR3nt: TGTGCCAGCTCACCAGAGGCTAACTATGGCTACACCTTC; v_gene: TRBV18; d_gene: .; abundance: .; j_gene: TRBJ1-2
CDR3aa: CASSYSGGVSNEQFF; CDR3nt: TGTGCCAGCAGTTACTCCGGCGGGGTGAGCAATGAGCAGTTCTTC; v_gene: TRBV6-5; d_gene: .; abundance: .; j_gene: TRBJ2-1
CDR3aa: CASSLGRIYEQYF; CDR3nt: TGTGCCAGCAGTTTAGGACGGATTTACGAGCAGTACTTC; v_gene: TRBV27; d_gene: .; abundance: few; j_gene: TRBJ2-7
CDR3aa: CAWTAGMGGYEQYF; CDR3nt: TGTGCCTGGACGGCGGGAATGGGTGGGTACGAGCAGTACTTC; v_gene: TRBV30; d_gene: .; abundance: .; j_gene: TRBJ2-7
CDR3aa: CASSHRQGDYTGELFF; CDR3nt: TGTGCCAGCAGCCATAGACAGGGGGATTACACCGGGGAGCTGTTTTTT; v_gene: TRBV4-2; d_gene: TRBD1; abundance: .; j_gene: TRBJ2-2
CDR3aa: CASSLGTGNNEQFF; CDR3nt: TGTGCCAGCAGCTTGGGGACAGGGAACAATGAGCAGTTCTTC; v_gene: TRBV5-4; d_gene: TRBD1; abundance: .; j_gene: TRBJ2-1
CDR3aa: CASSLVSNNSPLHF; CDR3nt: TGCGCCAGCAGCTTGGTCTCGAATAATTCACCCCTCCACTTT; v_gene: TRBV5-1; d_gene: .; abundance: .; j_gene: TRBJ1-6
CDR3aa: CASSFSRGQNNEQFF; CDR3nt: TGTGCCAGCAGCTTTTCGAGAGGGCAGAACAATGAGCAGTTCTTC; v_gene: TRBV11-2; d_gene: .; abundance: .; j_gene: TRBJ2-1
CDR3aa: CASSFWGEVKTQYF; CDR3nt: TGTGCCAGCAGCTTTTGGGGTGAGGTGAAGACCCAGTACTTC; v_gene: TRBV7-2; d_gene: .; abundance: .; j_gene: TRBJ2-5
CDR3aa: CASSLRARGTDTQYF; CDR3nt: TGTGCCAGCAGTTTACGAGCCAGGGGAACAGATACGCAGTATTTT; v_gene: TRBV27; d_gene: .; abundance: .; j_gene: TRBJ2-3
CDR3aa: CAWSVGETQYF; CDR3nt: TGTGCCTGGAGTGTTGGGGAGACCCAGTACTTC; v_gene: TRBV30; d_gene: .; abundance: .; j_gene: TRBJ2-5
CDR3aa: CAWAGVYEQYF; CDR3nt: TGTGCCTGGGCGGGGGTCTACGAGCAGTACTTC; v_gene: TRBV30; d_gene: TRBD2; abundance: .; j_gene: TRBJ2-7
CDR3aa: CASSSRTGSGNTIYF; CDR3nt: TGTGCCAGCAGTTCCCGGACAGGGAGCGGAAACACCATATATTTT; v_gene: TRBV6-1; d_gene: TRBD1; abundance: .; j_gene: TRBJ1-3
CDR3aa: CAWSLSGGAYTGELFF; CDR3nt: TGTGCCTGGAGTCTAAGCGGGGGGGCCTACACCGGGGAGCTGTTTTTT; v_gene: TRBV30; d_gene: TRBD2; abundance: .; j_gene: TRBJ2-2
CDR3aa: CASSPGQFSYEQYF; CDR3nt: TGTGCCAGCAGCCCGGGACAGTTTTCCTACGAGCAGTACTTC; v_gene: TRBV4-2; d_gene: TRBD1; abundance: .; j_gene: TRBJ2-7
CDR3aa: CASSDSGVSTDTQYF; CDR3nt: TGTGCCAGTAGTGATAGCGGGGTTTCCACAGATACGCAGTATTTT; v_gene: TRBV19; d_gene: TRBD2; abundance: .; j_gene: TRBJ2-3
CDR3aa: CASSSGFPEEQYF; CDR3nt: TGTGCCAGCAGCTCCGGGTTCCCGGAGGAGCAGTACTTC; v_gene: TRBV6-5; d_gene: .; abundance: few; j_gene: TRBJ2-7
CDR3aa: CASRLTGLAGTDTQYF; CDR3nt: TGTGCCAGCCGACTTACGGGACTAGCGGGCACAGATACGCAGTATTTT; v_gene: TRBV7-9; d_gene: TRBD2; abundance: .; j_gene: TRBJ2-3
CDR3aa: CAISLAGGNEQFF; CDR3nt: TGTGCCATCAGCCTAGCGGGGGGGAATGAGCAGTTCTTC; v_gene: TRBV10-3; d_gene: TRBD2; abundance: .; j_gene: TRBJ2-1
CDR3aa: CASSPGIGATNEKLFF; CDR3nt: TGCGCCAGCAGCCCTGGGATAGGGGCAACTAATGAAAAACTGTTTTTT; v_gene: TRBV4-1; d_gene: .; abundance: once; j_gene: TRBJ1-4
CDR3aa: CASSYSREDTGELFF; CDR3nt: TGTGCCAGCAGTTACTCTCGGGAGGACACCGGGGAGCTGTTTTTT; v_gene: TRBV6-6; d_gene: TRBD2; abundance: .; j_gene: TRBJ2-2
CDR3aa: CASSENTDTQYF; CDR3nt: TGCGCCAGCAGTGAGAACACAGATACGCAGTATTTT; v_gene: TRBV10-1; d_gene: .; abundance: .; j_gene: TRBJ2-3
CDR3aa: CASSQEYNYEQYF; CDR3nt: TGTGCCAGCAGTCAGGAATATAACTACGAGCAGTACTTC; v_gene: TRBV11-3; d_gene: .; abundance: .; j_gene: TRBJ2-7
CDR3aa: CASSPGTGRYEQYF; CDR3nt: TGTGCCAGCAGTCCCGGGACAGGGCGCTACGAGCAGTACTTC; v_gene: TRBV6-5; d_gene: TRBD1; abundance: .; j_gene: TRBJ2-7
CDR3aa: CASTYNVRVNTEAFF; CDR3nt: TGTGCCAGCACCTACAATGTACGGGTGAACACTGAAGCTTTCTTT; v_gene: TRBV11-3; d_gene: .; abundance: .; j_gene: TRBJ1-1
CDR3aa: CSVETPNYTGELFF; CDR3nt: TGCAGCGTTGAAACCCCCAACTACACCGGGGAGCTGTTTTTT; v_gene: TRBV29-1; d_gene: .; abundance: .; j_gene: TRBJ2-2
CDR3aa: CASSSSRGSSYNEQFF; CDR3nt: TGCGCCAGCAGCTCGTCGCGGGGGAGCTCCTACAATGAGCAGTTCTTC; v_gene: TRBV4-3; d_gene: TRBD2; abundance: .; j_gene: TRBJ2-1
CDR3aa: CASSVTQRGSGNTIYF; CDR3nt: TGTGCCAGCAGCGTAACCCAAAGGGGCTCTGGAAACACCATATATTTT; v_gene: TRBV9; d_gene: .; abundance: .; j_gene: TRBJ1-3
CDR3aa: CASSYGSGTNEQYF; CDR3nt: TGTGCCAGCAGTTACGGTAGCGGGACTAACGAGCAGTACTTC; v_gene: TRBV6-6; d_gene: TRBD2; abundance: .; j_gene: TRBJ2-7
CDR3aa: CATLRSATDTQYF; CDR3nt: TGTGCCACCCTCCGATCGGCAACAGATACGCAGTATTTT; v_gene: TRBV6-1; d_gene: .; abundance: once; j_gene: TRBJ2-3
CDR3aa: CASSSPSSGYEQYF; CDR3nt: TGTGCCAGCAGCTCACCTTCTAGCGGGTACGAGCAGTACTTC; v_gene: TRBV7-2; d_gene: TRBD2; abundance: .; j_gene: TRBJ2-7
CDR3aa: CASSPSGHEQYF; CDR3nt: TGTGCCAGCAGTCCTAGCGGGCACGAGCAGTACTTC; v_gene: TRBV6-1; d_gene: TRBD2; abundance: .; j_gene: TRBJ2-7
CDR3aa: CASSESQGARTGELFF; CDR3nt: TGCGCCAGCAGTGAGTCACAGGGGGCGCGGACCGGGGAGCTGTTTTTT; v_gene: TRBV10-2; d_gene: TRBD1; abundance: .; j_gene: TRBJ2-2
CDR3aa: CASSLGGQTYEQYF; CDR3nt: TGTGCCAGCAGTTTGGGCGGACAGACCTACGAGCAGTACTTC; v_gene: TRBV6-5; d_gene: .; abundance: .; j_gene: TRBJ2-7
CDR3aa: CASSQTRLAGASDTQYF; CDR3nt: TGCGCCAGCAGCCAAACTCGGCTAGCGGGGGCCTCAGATACGCAGTATTTT; v_gene: TRBV4-1; d_gene: TRBD2; abundance: .; j_gene: TRBJ2-3
CDR3aa: CASRPLAGAYNEQFF; CDR3nt: TGTGCCAGCAGGCCTCTAGCGGGAGCTTACAATGAGCAGTTCTTC; v_gene: TRBV11-2; d_gene: TRBD2; abundance: .; j_gene: TRBJ2-1
CDR3aa: CASSQDETVLAKNIQYF; CDR3nt: TGCGCCAGCAGCCAAGATGAGACAGTCCTAGCCAAAAACATTCAGTACTTC; v_gene: TRBV4-1; d_gene: .; abundance: once; j_gene: TRBJ2-4
CDR3aa: CASSYRLAGPQETQYF; CDR3nt: TGTGCCAGCAGCTATCGACTAGCGGGTCCTCAAGAGACCCAGTACTTC; v_gene: TRBV5-6; d_gene: TRBD2; abundance: .; j_gene: TRBJ2-5